This T cell receptor (beta chain) derives from a study of siplizumab effects on memory and regulatory T cells. Libraries were prepared by immunoSEQ multiplex PCR; TCRdb keeps only in-frame clonotypes and omits some of them. The top ten clones hold over 1% of a sample with 100,000 or so clones, about 95% of them seen once. Sequencing input: non-Treg CD4+ T cells sorted from blood. This TCR was sampled from a human donor in good health.

As DNA, the CDR3 is TGCGCCAGCAGCTATGGACAGGGGGCCTATGGCTACACCTTC. This codes for CASSYGQGAYGYTF. J is TRBJ1-2 and V is TRBV5-1; 11 positions match TRBD1. From germline, CDR1 is SGHRS and CDR2 YFSETQ. The V segment lost 3 bases and the J segment 4 bases; nucleotides outside the gene matches: 2. The CDR3 contains 14 residues.